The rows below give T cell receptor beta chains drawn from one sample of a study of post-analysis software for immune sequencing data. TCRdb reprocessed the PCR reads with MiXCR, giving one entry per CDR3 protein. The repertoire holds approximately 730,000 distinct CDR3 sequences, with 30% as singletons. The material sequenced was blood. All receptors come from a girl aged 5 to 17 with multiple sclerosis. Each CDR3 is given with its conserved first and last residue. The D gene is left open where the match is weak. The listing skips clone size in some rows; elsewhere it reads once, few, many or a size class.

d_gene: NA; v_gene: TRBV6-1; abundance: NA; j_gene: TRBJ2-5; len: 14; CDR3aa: CASSATRTGETQYF; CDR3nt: TGTGCCAGCAGCGCCACCCGGACGGGGGAGACCCAGTACTTC
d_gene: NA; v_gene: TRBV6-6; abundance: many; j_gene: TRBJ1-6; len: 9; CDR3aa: CASGTPLHF; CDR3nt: TGTGCCAGCGGAACGCCCCTCCACTTT
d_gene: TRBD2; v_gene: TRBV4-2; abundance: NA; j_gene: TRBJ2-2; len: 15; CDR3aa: CASSPFLAGGGELFF; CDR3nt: TGTGCCAGCAGCCCCTTTCTAGCGGGGGGCGGGGAGCTGTTTTTT
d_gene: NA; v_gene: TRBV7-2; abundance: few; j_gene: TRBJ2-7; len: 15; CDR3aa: CASSRRDSLSYEQYF; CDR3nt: TGTGCCAGCAGCCGTCGTGACAGCCTCTCCTACGAGCAGTACTTC
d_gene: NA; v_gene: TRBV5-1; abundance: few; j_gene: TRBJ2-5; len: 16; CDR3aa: CASSLAEDGFQETQYF; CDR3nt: TGCGCCAGCAGCTTGGCGGAGGACGGTTTCCAAGAGACCCAGTACTTC
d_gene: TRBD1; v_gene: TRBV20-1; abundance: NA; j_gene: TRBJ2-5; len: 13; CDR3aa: CSARTPGQGPWYF; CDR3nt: TGCAGTGCTCGAACTCCGGGACAGGGTCCGTGGTACTTC
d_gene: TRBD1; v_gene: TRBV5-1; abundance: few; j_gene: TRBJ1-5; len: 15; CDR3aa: CASRPGTANNQPQHF; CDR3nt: TGCGCCAGCAGACCCGGGACAGCTAACAATCAGCCCCAGCATTTT
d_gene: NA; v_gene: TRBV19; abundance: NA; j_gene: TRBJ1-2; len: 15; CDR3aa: CATKPTGTQIYGYTF; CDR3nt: TGTGCCACCAAACCTACCGGGACGCAGATCTATGGCTACACCTTC
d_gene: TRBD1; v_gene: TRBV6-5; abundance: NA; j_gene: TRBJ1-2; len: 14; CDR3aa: CASSFAGGNYGYTF; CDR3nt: TGTGCCAGCAGTTTTGCAGGGGGGAACTATGGCTACACCTTC
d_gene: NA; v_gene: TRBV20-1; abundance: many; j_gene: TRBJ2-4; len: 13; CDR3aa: CSAIDGRNGIQYF; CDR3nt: TGCAGTGCTATCGACGGGAGAAATGGAATTCAGTACTTC
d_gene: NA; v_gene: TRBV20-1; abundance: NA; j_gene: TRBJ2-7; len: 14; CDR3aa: CSARDTLEGYEQYF; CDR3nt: TGCAGTGCTAGAGATACCCTAGAGGGGTACGAGCAGTACTTC
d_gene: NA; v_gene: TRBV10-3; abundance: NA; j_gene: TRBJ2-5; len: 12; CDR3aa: CAISGVGETQYF; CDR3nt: TGTGCCATCAGTGGGGTGGGAGAGACCCAGTACTTC
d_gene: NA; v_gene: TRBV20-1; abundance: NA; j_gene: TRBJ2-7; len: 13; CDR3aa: CSATKTIGSEQYF; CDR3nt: TGCAGTGCTACAAAAACGATAGGGAGTGAGCAGTACTTC
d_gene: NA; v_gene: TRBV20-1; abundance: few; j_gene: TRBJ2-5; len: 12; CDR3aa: CSARVNGETQYF; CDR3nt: TGCAGTGCTAGAGTTAATGGAGAGACCCAGTACTTC
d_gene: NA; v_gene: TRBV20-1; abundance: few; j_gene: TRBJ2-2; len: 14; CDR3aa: CSATGTPNTGELFF; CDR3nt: TGCAGTGCCACCGGGACACCGAACACCGGGGAGCTGTTTTTT
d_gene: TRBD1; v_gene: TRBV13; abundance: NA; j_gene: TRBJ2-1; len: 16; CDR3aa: CASNLMGQGAGNEQFF; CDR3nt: TGTGCCAGCAACCTGATGGGACAGGGGGCGGGCAATGAGCAGTTCTTC
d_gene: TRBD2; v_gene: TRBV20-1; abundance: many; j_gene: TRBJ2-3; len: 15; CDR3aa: CSASVSGSEADTQYF; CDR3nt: TGCAGTGCTAGTGTTAGCGGGAGCGAAGCAGATACGCAGTATTTT
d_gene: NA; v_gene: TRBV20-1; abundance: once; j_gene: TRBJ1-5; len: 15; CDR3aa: CSARGQQHSNQPQHF; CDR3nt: TGCAGTGCTAGAGGTCAGCAACATAGCAATCAGCCCCAGCATTTT
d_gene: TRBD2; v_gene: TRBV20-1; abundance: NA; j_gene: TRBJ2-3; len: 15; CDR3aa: CSGVNSGSILDTQYF; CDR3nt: TGCAGTGGGGTTAATAGCGGGAGTATTCTAGATACGCAGTATTTT
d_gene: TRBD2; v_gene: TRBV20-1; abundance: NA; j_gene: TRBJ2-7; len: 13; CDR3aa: CSGRLQREDEQYF; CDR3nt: TGCAGTGGTCGGCTGCAGCGGGAGGACGAGCAGTACTTC
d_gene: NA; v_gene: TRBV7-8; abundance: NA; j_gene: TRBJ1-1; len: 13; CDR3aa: CASTRRGGTEAFF; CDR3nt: TGTGCCAGCACCCGACGGGGGGGCACTGAAGCTTTCTTT
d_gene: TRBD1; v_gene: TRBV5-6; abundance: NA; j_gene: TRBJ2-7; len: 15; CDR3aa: CASSFPDRVNYEQYF; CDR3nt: TGTGCCAGCAGCTTCCCGGACAGGGTTAACTACGAGCAGTACTTC
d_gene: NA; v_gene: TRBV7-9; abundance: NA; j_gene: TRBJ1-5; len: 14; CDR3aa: CASSFTGQGQPQHF; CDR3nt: TGTGCCAGCAGCTTCACGGGACAAGGGCAGCCCCAGCATTTT
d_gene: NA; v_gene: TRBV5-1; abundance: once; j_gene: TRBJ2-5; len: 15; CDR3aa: CASSSLGRWQETQYF; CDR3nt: TGCGCCAGCAGTTCTTTAGGAAGATGGCAAGAGACCCAGTACTTC
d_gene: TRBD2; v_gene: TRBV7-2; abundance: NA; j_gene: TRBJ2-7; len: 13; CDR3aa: CASSQSGGGEQYF; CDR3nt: TGTGCCAGCAGCCAGTCGGGCGGGGGCGAGCAGTACTTC
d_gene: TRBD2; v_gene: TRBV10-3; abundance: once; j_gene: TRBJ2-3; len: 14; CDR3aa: CASRSSGVTDAQYF; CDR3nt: TGTGCCTCCCGTTCTAGCGGGGTCACAGATGCGCAGTATTTT
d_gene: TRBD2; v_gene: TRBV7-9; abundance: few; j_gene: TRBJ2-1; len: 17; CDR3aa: CASSSQTSGRSRNEQFF; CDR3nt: TGTGCCAGCAGCTCGCAGACTAGCGGGAGGTCGAGGAATGAGCAGTTCTTC
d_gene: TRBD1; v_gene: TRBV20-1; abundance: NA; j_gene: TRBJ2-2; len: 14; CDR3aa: CSALQGGNTGELFF; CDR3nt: TGCAGTGCATTACAGGGGGGGAACACCGGGGAGCTGTTTTTT
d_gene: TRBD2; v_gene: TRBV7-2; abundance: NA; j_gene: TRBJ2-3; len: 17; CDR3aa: CASSLAGTSGRARTQYF; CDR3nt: TGTGCCAGCAGCTTAGCCGGGACTAGCGGGAGGGCACGTACGCAGTATTTT
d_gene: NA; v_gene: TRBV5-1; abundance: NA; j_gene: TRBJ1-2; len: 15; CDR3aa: CASSLEGLTPSGYTF; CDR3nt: TGCGCCAGCAGCTTGGAGGGGCTAACTCCTTCTGGCTACACCTTC
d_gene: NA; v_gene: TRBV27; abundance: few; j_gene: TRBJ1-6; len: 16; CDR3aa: CASSYNTASYNSPLHF; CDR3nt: TGTGCCAGCAGTTACAACACAGCCTCCTATAATTCACCCCTCCACTTT
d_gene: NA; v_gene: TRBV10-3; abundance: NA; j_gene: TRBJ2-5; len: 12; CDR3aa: CAITPEGNEQYF; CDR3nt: TGTGCCATCACCCCAGAAGGGAATGAGCAGTACTTC
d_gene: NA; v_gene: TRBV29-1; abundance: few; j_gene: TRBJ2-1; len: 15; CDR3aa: CSVDRRQVGYNEQFF; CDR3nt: TGCAGCGTTGACCGCCGCCAAGTCGGTTACAATGAGCAGTTCTTC
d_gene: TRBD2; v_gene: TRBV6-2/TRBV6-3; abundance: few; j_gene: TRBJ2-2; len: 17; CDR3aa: CASSRASGIANTGELFF; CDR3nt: TGTGCCAGCAGTCGAGCCAGCGGGATCGCGAACACCGGGGAGCTGTTTTTT
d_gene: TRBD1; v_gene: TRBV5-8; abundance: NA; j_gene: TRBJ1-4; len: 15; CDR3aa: CASSGRQGFEEKLFF; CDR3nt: TGTGCCAGCAGCGGAAGACAGGGCTTCGAGGAAAAACTGTTTTTT
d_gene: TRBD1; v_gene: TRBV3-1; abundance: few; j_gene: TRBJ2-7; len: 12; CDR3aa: CASEGAPYEQYF; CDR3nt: TGTGCCAGCGAGGGGGCCCCATACGAGCAGTACTTC
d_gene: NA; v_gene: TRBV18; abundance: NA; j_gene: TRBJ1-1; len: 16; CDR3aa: CASSPIVGSANTEAFF; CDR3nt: TGTGCCAGCTCACCAATAGTGGGGTCGGCGAACACTGAAGCTTTCTTT
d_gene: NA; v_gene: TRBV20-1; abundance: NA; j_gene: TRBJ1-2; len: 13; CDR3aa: CSARSGGVYGYTF; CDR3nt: TGCAGTGCTAGGTCAGGCGGTGTCTATGGCTACACCTTC
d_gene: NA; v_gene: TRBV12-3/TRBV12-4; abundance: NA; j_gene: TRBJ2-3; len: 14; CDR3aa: CASTPTRRADAQYF; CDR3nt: TGTGCCAGCACCCCGACTAGGAGGGCAGATGCGCAGTATTTT
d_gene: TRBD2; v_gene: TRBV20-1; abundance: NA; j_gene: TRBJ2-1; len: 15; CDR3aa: CSARDPGTSVGGQFF; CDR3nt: TGCAGTGCCAGAGACCCCGGGACTAGTGTGGGCGGGCAGTTCTTC
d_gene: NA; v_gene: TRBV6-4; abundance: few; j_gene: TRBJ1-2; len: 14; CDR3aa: CASSDSYRVGGYTF; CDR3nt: TGTGCCAGCAGTGACTCTTACAGGGTTGGGGGCTACACCTTC
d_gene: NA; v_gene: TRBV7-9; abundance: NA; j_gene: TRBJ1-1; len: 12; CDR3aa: CASSPSVTEAFF; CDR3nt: TGTGCCAGCAGCCCTAGTGTAACTGAAGCTTTCTTT
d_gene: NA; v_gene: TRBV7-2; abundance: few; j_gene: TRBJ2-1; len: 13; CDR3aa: CASSTRTDNEQFF; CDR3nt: TGTGCCAGCAGCACCCGGACAGACAATGAGCAGTTCTTC
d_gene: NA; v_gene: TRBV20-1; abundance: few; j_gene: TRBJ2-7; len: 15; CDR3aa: CSATGNRIRPYEQYF; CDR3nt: TGCAGTGCCACCGGGAACCGAATCAGACCCTACGAGCAGTACTTC
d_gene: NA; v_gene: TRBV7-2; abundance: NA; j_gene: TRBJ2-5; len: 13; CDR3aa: CASSLARGNEQHF; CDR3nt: TGTGCCAGCAGCTTAGCGCGGGGAAACGAGCAGCACTTC
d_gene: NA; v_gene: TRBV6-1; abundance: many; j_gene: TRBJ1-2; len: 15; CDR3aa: CASTMTAMANYGYTF; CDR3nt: TGTGCCAGCACCATGACAGCGATGGCTAACTATGGCTACACCTTC
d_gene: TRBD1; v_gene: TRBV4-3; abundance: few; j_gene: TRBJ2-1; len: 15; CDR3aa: CASSQGGQGSNEQFF; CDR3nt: TGCGCCAGCAGCCAAGGGGGACAGGGCTCCAATGAGCAGTTCTTC
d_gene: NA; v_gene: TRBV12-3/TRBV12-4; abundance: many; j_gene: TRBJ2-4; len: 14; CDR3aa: CASSLTGAKNIQYF; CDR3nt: TGTGCCAGCAGTCTGACTGGAGCCAAAAACATTCAGTACTTC
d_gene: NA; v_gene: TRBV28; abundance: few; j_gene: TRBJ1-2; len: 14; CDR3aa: CASSGGSPNYGYTF; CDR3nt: TGTGCCAGCAGTGGGGGGTCTCCTAACTATGGCTACACCTTC